The 7 T cell receptor beta chains below come from one sample, sequenced in a study of CD8 T cells in ankylosing spondylitis. TCRdb independently ran MiXCR on the 5' RACE reads; one entry per CDR3 protein. The sample has 200,000 to 250,000 distinct CDR3 sequences, 20% to 30% seen once. The source material was blood, either unsorted or a sorted T cell fraction (not recorded which). These receptors were taken from a male donor with ankylosing spondylitis or in good health (not recorded which).

This clonotype was seen ten or more times. The chain joins TRBV20-1 to TRBJ1-2, with a tentative D call TRBD1 (6 bases). The CDR3 spans 14 residues. From germline, CDR1 is DFQATT and CDR2 SNEGSKA (reference sequence). V lost 0 bases, J lost 8 bases, and 16 bases lay in between. The CDR3 protein is CSARDKRGAQGYTF. The CDR3 nucleotides are TGCAGTGCTAGAGATAAGAGGGGGGCGCAGGGCTACACCTTC.

There are many counts of this clonotype. CDR3 loop: CASSFSGSGNTIYF. The CDR3 DNA reads TGTGCCAGCAGTTTTTCCGGCTCTGGAAACACCATATATTTT. The chain is built from TRBV12-3 or TRBV12-4 and TRBJ1-3; D is ambiguous. The V and J ends lost 3 bases and 0 bases respectively, with 6 bases between them. This CDR3 contains 14 residues.

The rearrangement links TRBV29-1 to TRBJ2-7, with D tentatively TRBD1 (6 bases). V gave up 4 bases and J gave up 5 bases, with 9 bases separating them. CDR3 length: 11 amino acids. Germline V lookup: CDR1 SQVTM, CDR2 ANQGSEA. The CDR3 coding sequence is TGCAGCGTTGGATGGGGGCACGAGCAGTACTTC. Protein sequence: CSVGWGHEQYF.

This clonotype was seen a handful of times. This chain links TRBV20-1 with TRBJ1-5; D uncertain. Germline V gene sequence: CDR1 DFQATT, CDR2 SNEGSKA (reference sequence). Trimming took off 3 bases at V and 4 bases at J, with 7 bases between the two ends. CDR3 length: 12 residues. CDR3: CSARSGNQPQHF. CDR3 in DNA: TGCAGTGCTAGGTCAGGTAATCAGCCCCAGCATTTT.

The chain uses TRBV9 and TRBJ2-7, with 8 positions matching TRBD2. V was pared by 7 bases and J by 5 bases, with 11 bases of the junction left unmatched. CDR3 length equals 14 residues. The germline CDR1 and CDR2 sequences are SGDLS and YYNGEE. The CDR3 spells CASGGPGGPDEQYF. The DNA of the CDR3 is TGTGCCAGCGGGGGGCCGGGAGGGCCCGACGAGCAGTACTTC.

There are many counts of this clonotype. The rearrangement links TRBV11-3 to TRBJ2-1; either TRBD1 or TRBD2 may fit D (5 bases each). The CDR3 loop spans 14 amino acids. The germline V gene has CDR1 SGHNT and CDR2 YENEEA. Trimming removed 5 bases from V and 8 bases from J, with 16 bases in between. In DNA form, the CDR3 reads TGTGCCAGCAGCGCGTGGGGGACGGAGCATGAGCAGTTCTTC. Translated, it gives CASSAWGTEHEQFF.

This clonotype has a count of ten or more. CDR3 coding DNA: TGTGCCAGCAGAGTAGACAGGCTGCCCCAGCATTTT. Translation: CASRVDRLPQHF. The rearrangement links TRBV6-1 to TRBJ1-5; a possible D gene is TRBD1 (6 bases). Per germline, CDR1 MNHNS and CDR2 SASEGT. V shed 6 bases and J shed 9 bases, with 12 bases lying between them. The CDR3 spans 12 residues.